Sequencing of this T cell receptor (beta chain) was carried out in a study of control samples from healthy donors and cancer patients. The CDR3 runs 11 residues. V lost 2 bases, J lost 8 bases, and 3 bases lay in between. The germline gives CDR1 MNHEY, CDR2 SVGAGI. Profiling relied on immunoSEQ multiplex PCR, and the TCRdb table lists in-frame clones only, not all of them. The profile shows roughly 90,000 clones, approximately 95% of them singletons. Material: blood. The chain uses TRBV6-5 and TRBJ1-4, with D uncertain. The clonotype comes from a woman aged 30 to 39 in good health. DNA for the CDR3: TGTGCCAGCAGTTACAGGGAAAAACTGTTTTTT. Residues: CASSYREKLFF.